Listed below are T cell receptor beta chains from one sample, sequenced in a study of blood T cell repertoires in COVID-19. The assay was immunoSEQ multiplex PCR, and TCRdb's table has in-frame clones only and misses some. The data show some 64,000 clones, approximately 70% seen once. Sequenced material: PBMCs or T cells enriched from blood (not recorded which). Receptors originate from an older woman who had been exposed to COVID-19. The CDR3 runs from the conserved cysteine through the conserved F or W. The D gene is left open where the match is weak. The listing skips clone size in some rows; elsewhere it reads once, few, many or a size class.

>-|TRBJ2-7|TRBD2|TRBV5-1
CASSLGLAGGRSYEQYF
TGCGCCAGCAGCTTGGGACTAGCGGGGGGGCGTTCCTACGAGCAGTACTTC
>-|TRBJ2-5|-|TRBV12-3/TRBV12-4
CASSLGGQETQYF
TGTGCCAGCAGTTTAGGAGGCCAAGAGACCCAGTACTTC
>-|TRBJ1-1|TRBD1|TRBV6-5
CASSNRGRNTEAFF
TGTGCCAGCAGCAACAGGGGGCGGAACACTGAAGCTTTCTTT
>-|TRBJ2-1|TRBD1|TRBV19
CASSIDRPGQGFNEQFF
TGTGCCAGTAGTATAGATCGACCGGGACAGGGATTCAATGAGCAGTTCTTC
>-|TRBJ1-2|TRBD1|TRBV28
CASTDGQGAPGYTF
TGTGCCAGCACCGACGGACAGGGCGCTCCTGGCTACACCTTC
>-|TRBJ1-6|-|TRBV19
CASSISKDENSPLHF
TGTGCCAGTAGTATTAGCAAAGACGAAAATTCACCCCTCCACTTT
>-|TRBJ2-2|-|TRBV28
CASSRTDTGELFF
TGTGCCAGCAGTCGGACAGACACCGGGGAGCTGTTTTTT
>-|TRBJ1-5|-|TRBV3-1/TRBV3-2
CASSQDSRENQPQHF
TGTGCCAGCAGCCAAGATAGTAGGGAGAATCAGCCCCAGCATTTT
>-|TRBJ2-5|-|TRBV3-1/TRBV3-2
CASSHGETQYF
TGTGCCAGCAGCCACGGGGAGACCCAGTACTTC
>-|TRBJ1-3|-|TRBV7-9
CASSLGRVRIGNTIYF
TGTGCCAGCAGCTTAGGGCGGGTACGGATTGGAAACACCATATATTTT
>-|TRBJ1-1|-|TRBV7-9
CASSRSGTTEAFF
TGTGCCAGCAGCCGATCCGGGACAACCGAAGCTTTCTTT
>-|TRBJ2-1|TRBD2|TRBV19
CASSIFSGRANNEQFF
TGTGCCAGTAGTATTTTTTCTGGGAGGGCCAACAATGAGCAGTTCTTC
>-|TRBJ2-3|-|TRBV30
CAWSELFGGHTDTQYF
TGTGCCTGGAGTGAGTTGTTCGGGGGGCACACAGATACGCAGTATTTT
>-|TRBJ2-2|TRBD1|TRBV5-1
CASSLQPNGQGGELFF
TGCGCCAGCAGCTTACAGCCTAATGGACAGGGAGGGGAGCTGTTTTTT
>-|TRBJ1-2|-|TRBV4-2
CASSQAQGTNYGYTF
TGTGCCAGCAGCCAGGCCCAGGGGACCAACTATGGCTACACCTTC
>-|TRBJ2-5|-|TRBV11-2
CASSLSGPETQYF
TGTGCCAGCAGCTTATCGGGTCCGGAGACCCAGTACTTC
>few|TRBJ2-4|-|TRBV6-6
CASSRFSGARGVKNIQYF
TGTGCCAGCAGTCGATTTTCAGGGGCAAGGGGAGTCAAAAACATTCAGTACTTC
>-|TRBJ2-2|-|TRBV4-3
CASSQDRGLPTGELFF
TGCGCCAGCAGCCAAGATCGGGGGTTACCCACCGGGGAGCTGTTTTTT
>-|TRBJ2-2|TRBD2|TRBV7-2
CASSLGTSLTGELFF
TGTGCCAGCAGCTTAGGGACTAGCCTTACCGGGGAGCTGTTTTTT
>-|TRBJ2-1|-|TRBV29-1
CSVVILNEQFF
TGCAGCGTTGTTATTCTAAATGAGCAGTTCTTC
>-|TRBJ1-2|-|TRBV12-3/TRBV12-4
CASTSGNYGYTF
TGTGCCAGCACCTCGGGGAATTATGGCTACACCTTC
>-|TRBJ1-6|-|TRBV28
CAVWSSNSPLHF
TGTGCCGTTTGGAGCTCTAATTCACCCCTCCACTTT
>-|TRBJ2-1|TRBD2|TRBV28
CASSLSGGRSEQFF
TGTGCCAGCAGTTTATCGGGGGGGCGCAGTGAGCAGTTCTTC
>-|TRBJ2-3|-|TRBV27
CASSPGTDTQYF
TGTGCCAGCAGTCCCGGCACAGATACGCAGTATTTT
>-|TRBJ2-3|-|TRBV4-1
CASRPTDTDTQYF
TGCGCCAGCAGACCCACAGACACAGATACGCAGTATTTT
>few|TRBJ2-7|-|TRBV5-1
CASSLADYYEQYF
TGCGCCAGCAGCTTGGCTGACTACTACGAGCAGTACTTC
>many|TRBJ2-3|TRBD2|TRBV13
CASSQRTSGTTFNTDTQYF
TGTGCCAGCAGCCAAAGGACTAGCGGGACAACCTTTAACACAGATACGCAGTATTTT
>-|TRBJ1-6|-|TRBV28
CASNGEIMWALHF
TGTGCCAGCAATGGAGAAATCATGTGGGCCCTCCACTTT
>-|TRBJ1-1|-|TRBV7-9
CASSLVGGGTEAFF
TGTGCCAGCAGCTTAGTTGGCGGTGGAACTGAAGCTTTCTTT
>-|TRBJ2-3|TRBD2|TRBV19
CASSRTSGAHSTSTDTQYF
TGTGCCAGTAGTAGGACTAGCGGAGCCCATTCAACTAGCACAGATACGCAGTATTTT
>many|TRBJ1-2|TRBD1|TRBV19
CASSREKTGWGYTF
TGTGCCAGTAGTAGGGAGAAGACAGGGTGGGGCTACACCTTC
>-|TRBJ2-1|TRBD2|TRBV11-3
CASSSRGGETEQFF
TGTGCCAGCAGCTCGCGGGGGGGCGAAACTGAGCAGTTCTTC
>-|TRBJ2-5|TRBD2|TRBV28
CASSVRPGLAGQETQYF
TGTGCCAGCAGTGTACGACCCGGACTAGCGGGACAAGAGACCCAGTACTTC
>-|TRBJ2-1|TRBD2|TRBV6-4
CASSETSGRVTEQFF
TGTGCCAGCAGTGAAACTAGCGGGAGGGTTACTGAGCAGTTCTTC
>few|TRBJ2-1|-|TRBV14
CASSGPGVQGGEQFF
TGTGCCAGCAGCGGACCGGGAGTGCAGGGTGGTGAGCAGTTCTTC
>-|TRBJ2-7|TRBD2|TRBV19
CASSVTSGGAYEQYF
TGTGCCAGTAGTGTGACTAGCGGGGGGGCCTACGAGCAGTACTTC
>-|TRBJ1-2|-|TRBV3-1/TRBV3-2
CASSQGLGRNYGYTF
TGTGCCAGCAGCCAAGGGCTGGGGCGTAACTATGGCTACACCTTC
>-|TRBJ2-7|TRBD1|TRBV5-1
CASSLAGTGGGEQYF
TGCGCCAGCAGCTTGGCCGGGACAGGGGGCGGCGAGCAGTACTTC
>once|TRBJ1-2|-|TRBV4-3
CASSQDPQDNYGYTF
TGCGCCAGCAGCCAAGACCCCCAGGATAACTATGGCTACACCTTC
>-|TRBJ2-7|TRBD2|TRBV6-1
CASSEGLAGLRGEQYF
TGTGCCAGCAGTGAAGGGTTAGCGGGGCTCCGAGGCGAGCAGTACTTC
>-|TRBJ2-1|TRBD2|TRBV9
CASSVVGLAGDEQFF
TGTGCCAGCAGCGTAGTGGGTCTAGCGGGTGATGAGCAGTTCTTC
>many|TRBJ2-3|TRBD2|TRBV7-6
CASSSGLAGGPFADTQYF
TGTGCCAGCAGTTCCGGACTAGCGGGAGGGCCGTTTGCAGATACGCAGTATTTT
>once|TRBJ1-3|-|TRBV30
CAWRRISSGNTIYF
TGTGCCTGGAGACGAATCAGCTCTGGAAACACCATATATTTT
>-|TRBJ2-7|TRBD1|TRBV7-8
CASSPKTGLEQYF
TGTGCCAGCAGCCCAAAGACAGGGTTGGAGCAGTACTTC
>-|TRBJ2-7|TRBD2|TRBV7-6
CASSLEAGGSWYEQYF
TGTGCCAGCAGCCTCGAGGCGGGGGGATCTTGGTACGAGCAGTACTTC
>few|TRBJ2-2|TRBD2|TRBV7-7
CASSSGRGGTGELFF
TGTGCCAGCAGCTCTGGGCGGGGGGGCACCGGGGAGCTGTTTTTT
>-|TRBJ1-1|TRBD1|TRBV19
CASSPYRDRQAFF
TGTGCCAGTAGCCCATACCGGGACAGACAAGCTTTCTTT
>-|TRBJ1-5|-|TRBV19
CASSIMAGGNQPQHF
TGTGCCAGTAGTATAATGGCAGGGGGCAATCAGCCCCAGCATTTT
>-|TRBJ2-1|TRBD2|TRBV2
CASSRGLAGRPYNEQFF
TGTGCCAGCAGCCGAGGACTAGCGGGGCGTCCTTACAATGAGCAGTTCTTC
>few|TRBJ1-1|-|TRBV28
CASRAGIIGAFF
TGTGCCAGCAGGGCAGGGATTATCGGAGCTTTCTTT
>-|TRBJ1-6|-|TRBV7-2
CASSIQNSPLHF
TGTGCCAGCAGCATACAGAATTCACCCCTCCACTTT
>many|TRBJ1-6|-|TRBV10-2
CASSEARGGSYNSPLHF
TGCGCCAGCAGTGAGGCCAGGGGTGGTTCCTATAATTCACCCCTCCACTTT
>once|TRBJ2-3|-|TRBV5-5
CASQNTNTDTQYF
TGTGCCAGCCAGAATACTAACACAGATACGCAGTATTTT
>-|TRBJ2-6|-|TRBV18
CASSSTDSGANVLTF
TGTGCCAGCTCATCCACAGACTCTGGGGCCAACGTCCTGACTTTC
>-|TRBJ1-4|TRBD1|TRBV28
CASSHRGFFMGTNEKLFF
TGTGCCAGCAGTCACAGGGGTTTCTTCATGGGGACTAATGAAAAACTGTTTTTT
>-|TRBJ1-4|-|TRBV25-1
CASSDSSRGRINEKLFF
TGTGCCAGCAGTGATTCGTCCAGAGGGCGGATTAATGAAAAACTGTTTTTT
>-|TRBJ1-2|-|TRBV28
CASSRHSNYGYTF
TGTGCCAGCAGCCGACATTCAAACTATGGCTACACCTTC
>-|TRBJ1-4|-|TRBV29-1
CSVGPSGRGSEKLFF
TGCAGCGTTGGCCCCTCAGGGAGGGGAAGTGAAAAACTGTTTTTT
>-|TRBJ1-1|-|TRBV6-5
CASSYKNTEAFF
TGTGCCAGCAGTTATAAGAACACTGAAGCTTTCTTT